Following are 17 T cell receptor beta chains from one sample sequenced in a study of T cell responses to AZD1222 COVID-19 vaccine. This table comes from immunoSEQ multiplex PCR, and its TCRdb copy is limited to in-frame clones, with some not included. Here the sample spans under 140,000 clones, over 90% being singletons. The source material was peripheral blood, sampled 28 days after the second AZD1222 dose. The receptors come from an adult who received the AZD1222 COVID-19 vaccine.

This chain joins TRBV2 and TRBJ1-3; D might be TRBD1 (6 bases). The CDR3 is 13 residues long. V was pared by 9 bases and J by 0 bases, with 9 bases between. Germline values: CDR1 SNHLY, CDR2 FYNNEI. The CDR3, as DNA: TGTGCCAGTAGCAGGGGCTCTGGAAACACCATATATTTT. It specifies CASSRGSGNTIYF.

The J gene is TRBJ1-6, the V gene TRBV30; D may be TRBD1 (5 bases). Trimming pared 0 bases from V and 7 bases from J, leaving 10 bases between. The CDR3 has 14 residues. Germline CDR1 and CDR2: GTSNPN and SVGIG (reference sequence). Written as DNA, the CDR3 is TGTGCCTGGAGTGTTGTGACAGCGAATTCACCCCTCCACTTT. Amino acids: CAWSVVTANSPLHF.

This chain joins TRBV7-7 and TRBJ2-7, with 8 bases aligning to TRBD1. V lost 1 base, J lost 7 bases, and 15 bases stayed unmatched. CDR1 is SSHAT and CDR2 is FNYEAQ in the germline V gene (reference sequence). The CDR3 spans 17 residues. In DNA, the CDR3 is TGTGCCAGCAGCTTAGGGGCCCCAGGGGGCGGATTGTCGGAGCAGTACTTC. It translates to CASSLGAPGGGLSEQYF.

This clone was counted once. The chain combines TRBV5-1 with TRBJ1-6; D is ambiguous. CDR3 length: 15 residues. CDR1 and CDR2 (germline): SGHRS, YFSETQ. V lost 3 bases and J 9 bases, leaving 16 bases between the germline ends. DNA for the CDR3: TGCGCCAGCAGCTCTGACCGAGGGTACGGTTCACCCCTCCACTTT. Encoded protein: CASSSDRGYGSPLHF.

Here the CDR3 DNA reads TGTGCCAGCAGTTGGGGGAGGACCTATAATTCACCCCTCCACTTT. Translating it yields CASSWGRTYNSPLHF. The chain recombines TRBV2 with TRBJ1-6; weak D call: TRBD1 (5 bases). Per germline, CDR1 SNHLY and CDR2 FYNNEI. V was cut by 5 bases and J by 2 bases, with 10 bases left in between. This CDR3 region has 15 residues.

V and J are TRBV20-1 and TRBJ2-5; tentatively, D is TRBD1 or TRBD2 (5 bases each). The CDR3 is made up of 15 amino acids. Looked up from germline, CDR1 is DFQATT and CDR2 is SNEGSKA (reference sequence). V was trimmed by 3 bases and J by 9 bases, leaving 23 bases between them. CDR3 loop: CSASGWTKILGAQYF. DNA for the CDR3: TGCAGTGCTAGTGGGTGGACAAAGATCTTGGGGGCCCAGTACTTC.

The chain carries TRBV5-6 and TRBJ1-3; D gene uncertain. V was pared by 4 bases and J by 0 bases, with 14 bases between. CDR3 length: 16 amino acids. Germline loops: CDR1 SGHDT, CDR2 YYEEEE. As DNA, the CDR3 is TGTGCCAGCAGCGCGTCAGGTCCCAACTCTGGAAACACCATATATTTT. Protein: CASSASGPNSGNTIYF.

This clone was observed a few times. The V call is TRBV5-6, the J call TRBJ1-5; 7 bases are a match to TRBD1. The CDR3 contains 15 residues. The V and J ends lost 3 bases and 5 bases, in that order; junction bases with no gene match: 8. Looked up from germline, CDR1 is SGHDT and CDR2 is YYEEEE. The CDR3 region is CASSSSGQIYQPQHF. CDR3 sequence (DNA): TGTGCCAGCAGCTCCTCGGGACAGATTTATCAGCCCCAGCATTTT.

V is TRBV10-3 and J is TRBJ1-1; possible D gene TRBD1, 6 bases. The germline V and J ends were trimmed by 6 bases and 4 bases, with 15 bases remaining between them. Germline V gene sequence: CDR1 ENHRY, CDR2 SYGVKD. The CDR3 contains 14 residues. CDR3 nucleotide sequence: TGTGCCATCAGAGAGACAACAGGGAGCACTGAAGCTTTCTTT. Translation: CAIRETTGSTEAFF.

V gene TRBV2 combines with J gene TRBJ2-1; 10 bases are shared with TRBD2. Looked up from germline, CDR1 is SNHLY and CDR2 is FYNNEI. V gave up 5 bases and J gave up 7 bases; unmatched junction bases: 11. The length of the CDR3 is 16 residues. CDR3 coding DNA: TGTGCCAGCAGTCCCCAACTAGCGGGAATTAGTAATGAGCAGTTCTTC. Its translation: CASSPQLAGISNEQFF.

This chain joins TRBV7-2 and TRBJ1-4, with 7 bases that match TRBD1. This CDR3 spans 15 amino acids. Germline V lookup: CDR1 SGHTA, CDR2 FQGNSA. V lost 5 bases, J lost 8 bases, and 11 bases stayed unmatched. CDR3 nucleotide sequence: TGTGCCAGCAGCCACGACAGGGCCCTACGAGAAAAACTGTTTTTT. The encoded protein is CASSHDRALREKLFF. The whole variable domain, filled in from reference TRBV7-2 and TRBJ1-4, reads GAGVSQSPSNKVTEKGKDVELRCDPISGHTALYWYRQSLGQGLEFLIYFQGNSAPDKSGLPSDRFSAERTGGSVSTLTIQRTQQEDSAVYLCASSHDRALREKLFFGSGTQLSVL.

The chain has TRBV5-1 and TRBJ2-2; TRBD1 agrees at 7 bases. Losses at the gene ends were 3 bases for V and 7 bases for J; bases not matched to a gene: 12. Germline-derived CDR1 and CDR2 are SGHRS and YFSETQ. The CDR3 is 16 amino acids. This CDR3 reads CASSSQITGVSGELFF. In DNA, the CDR3 is TGCGCCAGCAGCTCGCAAATAACAGGGGTTAGCGGGGAGCTGTTTTTT.

This chain uses TRBV6-5 with TRBJ1-2; D may be TRBD1 (6 bases). Germline assignment: CDR1 MNHEY and CDR2 SVGAGI. The ends were cut back, 6 bases at V and 6 bases at J, with 14 bases in the middle. This CDR3 contains 13 residues. CDR3 amino acids: CASRQGRTDGYTF. The CDR3 DNA follows: TGTGCCAGCAGACAGGGTAGGACGGATGGCTACACCTTC.

The gene calls are TRBV12-3 or TRBV12-4 and TRBJ1-2; D is undetermined. Trimming took 4 bases from V and 7 from J, leaving 13 bases between them. The CDR3 contains 13 residues. The CDR3, as DNA: TGTGCCAGCAGTTCCGACCTACTCCTTGGCTACACCTTC. This translates into CASSSDLLLGYTF.

The chain uses TRBV7-2 and TRBJ2-3; D call uncertain. With 4 bases removed from V and 11 bases from J, the gap between germline ends came to 16 bases. CDR3 length: 13 residues. The germline gives CDR1 SGHTA, CDR2 FQGNSA. This CDR3 reads CASSSAQSSKQYF. For the CDR3, the DNA is TGTGCCAGCAGCTCCGCCCAGTCGAGCAAGCAGTATTTT.

V usage is TRBV6-1 and J usage is TRBJ1-2; weak D call: TRBD1 (5 bases). Germline V gene sequence: CDR1 MNHNS, CDR2 SASEGT. The CDR3 runs to 13 residues. Trimming left V 3 bases short and J 5 bases short, with 10 bases between. CDR3 DNA sequence: TGTGCCAGCAGTGAGAACCGGGGGTATGGCTACACCTTC. Protein sequence: CASSENRGYGYTF.

The chain is built from TRBV30 and TRBJ1-3; D uncertain. V was cut by 7 bases and J by 2 bases, with 15 bases left in between. There are 14 residues in the CDR3. The germline CDR1 and CDR2 sequences are GTSNPN and SVGIG (reference sequence). As DNA, the CDR3 is TGTGCCTACACCACCCGCAGTCCTGGAAACACCATATATTTT. The encoded protein is CAYTTRSPGNTIYF.